This T cell receptor beta chain was observed in a study of T cells in Graves' hyperthyroidism and ophthalmopathy. Diagnosing involved the use of clinical symptoms, serum thyroxine and TRAb, thyroid ultrasound and orbital computed tomography. PBMCs came from 10 ml fresh peripheral blood. The CDR3 totals 12 residues. Germline lookup yields CDR1 MDHEN and CDR2 SYDVKM. Trimming took off 4 bases at V and 1 base at J, with 4 bases between the two ends. Amplified TCR beta CDR3 regions came from RNA transcripts. Primed by the HTBI set, a first-round RT-PCR was run on the TCR CDR3. TCRdb used MiXCR to reprocess the multiplex PCR reads, holding one entry per CDR3 protein. Among 350,000 to 450,000 distinct CDR3 sequences listed, about a sixth were seen once. With respect to this clonotype: This may be a read error: a much more frequent sequence differs by one nucleotide.

The sample taken for sequencing was blood. The chain uses TRBV28 and TRBJ2-5, with D hard to call. The sequence was collected from a woman aged 25 to 39 with Graves' hyperthyroidism that later progressed to Graves' ophthalmopathy. CDR3 residues: CASSSPQETQYF. The CDR3 nucleotides read TGTGCCAGCAGTTCCCCCCAAGAGACCCAGTACTTC.